The 2 T cell receptor beta chains presented below share a single source sample, sequenced in a study of cytomegalovirus exposure and HLA in healthy donors. Data came from immunoSEQ multiplex PCR; TCRdb stores just in-frame clones and leaves some out. The data show around 71,000 clones, with over 85% seen just once and around 1.5% held by the top ten. Sequencing was carried out using PBMCs. All receptors come from a man younger than 30 in good health and CMV-seropositive.

The chain combines TRBV5-1 with TRBJ2-7; the match to TRBD2 covers 7 bases. Trimming took 4 bases from V and 9 from J; bases not matched to a gene: 13. The germline gives CDR1 SGHRS, CDR2 YFSETQ. The CDR3 covers 14 residues. The CDR3 loop reads CASSQEAGPGGQYF. CDR3 nucleotides: TGCGCCAGCAGCCAAGAAGCGGGGCCGGGGGGGCAGTACTTC. Variable domain in full (rest from reference TRBV5-1 and TRBJ2-7): KAGVTQTPRYLIKTRGQQVTLSCSPISGHRSVSWYQQTPGQGLQFLFEYFSETQRNKGNFPGRFSGRQFSNSRSEMNVSTLELGDSALYLCASSQEAGPGGQYFGPGTRLTVT.

This clone was counted only a few times. The chain employs TRBV30 and TRBJ1-4, with 9 positions matching TRBD1. CDR3 length: 13 amino acids. V lost 2 bases, J lost 10 bases, and 5 bases stayed unmatched. Germline assignment: CDR1 GTSNPN and CDR2 SVGIG (reference sequence). CDR3 region: CAWSPDRGGKLFF. The CDR3 nucleotides read TGTGCCTGGAGTCCGGACAGGGGTGGAAAACTGTTTTTT.